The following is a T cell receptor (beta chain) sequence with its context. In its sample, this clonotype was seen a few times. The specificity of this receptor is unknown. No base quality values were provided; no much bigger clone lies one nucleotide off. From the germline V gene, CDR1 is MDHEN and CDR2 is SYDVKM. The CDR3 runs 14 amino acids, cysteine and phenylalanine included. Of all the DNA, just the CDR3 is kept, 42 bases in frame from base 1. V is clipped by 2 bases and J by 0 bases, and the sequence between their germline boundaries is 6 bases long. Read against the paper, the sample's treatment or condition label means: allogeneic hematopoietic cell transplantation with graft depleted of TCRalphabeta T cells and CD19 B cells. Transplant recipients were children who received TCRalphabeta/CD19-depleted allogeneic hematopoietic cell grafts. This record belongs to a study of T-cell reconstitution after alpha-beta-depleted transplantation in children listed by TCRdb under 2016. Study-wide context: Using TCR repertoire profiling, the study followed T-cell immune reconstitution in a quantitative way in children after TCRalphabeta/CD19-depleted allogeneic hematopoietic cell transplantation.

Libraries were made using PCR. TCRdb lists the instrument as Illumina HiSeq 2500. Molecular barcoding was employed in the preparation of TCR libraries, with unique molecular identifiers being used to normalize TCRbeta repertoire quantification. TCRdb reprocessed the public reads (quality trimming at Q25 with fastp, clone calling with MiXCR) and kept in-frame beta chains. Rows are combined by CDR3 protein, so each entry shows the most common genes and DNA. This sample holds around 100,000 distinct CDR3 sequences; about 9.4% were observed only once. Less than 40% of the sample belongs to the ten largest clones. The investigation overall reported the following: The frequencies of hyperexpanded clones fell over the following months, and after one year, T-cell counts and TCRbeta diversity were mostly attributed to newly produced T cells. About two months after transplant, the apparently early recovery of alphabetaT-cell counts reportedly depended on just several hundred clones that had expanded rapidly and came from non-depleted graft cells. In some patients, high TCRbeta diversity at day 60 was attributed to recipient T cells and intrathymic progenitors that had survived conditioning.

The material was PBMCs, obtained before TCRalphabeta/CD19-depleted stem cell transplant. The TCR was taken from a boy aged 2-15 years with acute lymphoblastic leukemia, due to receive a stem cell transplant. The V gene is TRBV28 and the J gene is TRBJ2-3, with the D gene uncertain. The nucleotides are TGTGCCAGCAGTTTAGCCTCTAGCACAGATACGCAGTATTTT. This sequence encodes CASSLASSTDTQYF.